This entry lists 11 T cell receptor beta chains sequenced from one sample in a study of breast tumors, draining lymph nodes, adjacent tissues. The lymph nodes were axillary draining lymph nodes from breast cancer patients. Each CDR3 protein is one row after TCRdb ran MiXCR on the multiplex PCR reads. The sample shows roughly 100,000 distinct CDR3 sequences, roughly 29% of them seen only once. Sample: axillary lymph node tissue. Source of these receptors: a female donor with breast cancer. Some clones in this sample may be carry-over from other donors' samples.

This clonotype is a singleton in its sample. The gene calls are TRBV20-1 and TRBJ1-6, with a possible D match to TRBD1 (5 bases). Germline CDR1 reads DFQATT; CDR2 reads SNEGSKA (reference sequence). The V gene lost 3 bases and the J gene lost 8 bases, with 20 bases spanning the gap. This CDR3 is built from 16 residues. The DNA of the CDR3 is TGCAGTGCTAGGCCTAGGCGGAACAGGCTGGATTCACCCCTCCACTTT. This sequence encodes CSARPRRNRLDSPLHF.

Regarding this clonotype: A read error may produce the germline difference seen at one junction end. J is TRBJ2-7 and V is TRBV24-1; perhaps TRBD2 as D (5 bases). Germline V gives CDR1 KGHDR, CDR2 SFDVKD. CDR3 length: 13 residues. The CDR3 coding sequence is TGTGCCACCAGTTCAGGAGTCACCGGGGAGCTGTACTTC. Protein: CATSSGVTGELYF.

This clonotype appeared many times. The V gene is TRBV5-4, the J gene TRBJ1-2, with TRBD1 matching over 8 bases. The CDR3 has 13 residues. Germline-derived CDR1 and CDR2 are SGHNT and YYREEE (reference sequence). Trimming cost V 4 bases and J 8 bases; bases outside gene matches: 7. CDR3 nucleotide sequence: TGTGCCAGCAGCCCGGACAGGGCGGCGGGCTACACCTTC. It specifies CASSPDRAAGYTF. The entire variable domain, with the rest obtained from reference TRBV5-4 and TRBJ1-2, is as follows: ETGVTQSPTHLIKTRGQQVTLRCSSQSGHNTVSWYQQALGQGPQFIFQYYREEENGRGNFPPRFSGLQFPNYSSELNVNALELDDSALYLCASSPDRAAGYTFGSGTRLTVV.

The sample holds many counts of this clonotype. The chain has TRBV5-8 and TRBJ2-6, with unresolved D. V was pared by 4 bases and J by 1 base, with 18 bases between. The CDR3 runs to 18 residues. Germline lookup yields CDR1 SGHTS and CDR2 YDEGEE. As DNA, the CDR3 is TGTGCCAGCAGCCCTTGGAACTGGGGTGGTTCTGGGGCCAACGTCCTGACTTTC. It specifies CASSPWNWGGSGANVLTF.

This clonotype was seen at least ten times. The gene calls are TRBV20-1 and TRBJ2-5; D unclear. Trimming left V 6 bases short and J 3 bases short, with 5 bases between. From germline, CDR1 is DFQATT and CDR2 SNEGSKA (reference sequence). The length of the CDR3 is 10 residues. CDR3 region: CSAPEETQYF. CDR3 DNA sequence: TGCAGTGCCCCGGAAGAGACCCAGTACTTC.

This clonotype has at least ten counts. The V and J genes are TRBV19 and TRBJ2-7, with 8 bases matching TRBD1. Trimming at V came to 5 bases and at J to 0 bases, leaving 12 bases not matched to a gene. Germline V gene lookup returns CDR1 LNHDA and CDR2 SQIVND (reference sequence). The CDR3 is made up of 17 amino acids. DNA for the CDR3: TGTGCCAGTAGTGACAGGGGCGGCGGGGTCCTCTCCTACGAGCAGTACTTC. Amino acid sequence: CASSDRGGGVLSYEQYF.

A few counts support this clonotype. A much larger clone differs from this one at a single base, so this may be a read error. In this CDR3 the conserved last residue, phenylalanine or tryptophan, is missing, so a read error is likely. The CDR3: CASSILRTRASNEQFS. The CDR3 nucleotides read TGTGCCAGTAGTATATTACGGACTAGGGCATCCAATGAGCAGTTCTCC. The gene calls are TRBV19 and TRBJ2-1, with 7 bases identical to TRBD2. V dropped 2 bases and J dropped 6; count of bases not matched to a gene: 10. The CDR3 extends over 16 amino acids. The germline CDR1 and CDR2 sequences are LNHDA and SQIVND (reference sequence).

This clonotype has at least ten counts. The V call is TRBV28, the J call TRBJ2-7, with TRBD1 matching 8 bases. Germline V gene sequence: CDR1 MDHEN, CDR2 SYDVKM. V lost 4 bases, J lost 3 bases, and 11 bases stayed unmatched. The CDR3 totals 16 residues. CDR3 region: CASSYILFTGGYEQYF. The CDR3 bases are TGTGCCAGCAGTTATATTCTCTTCACAGGGGGCTACGAGCAGTACTTC.

Remarks on this clonotype: A single base separates this from a much larger clone, so it may be a read error. This chain uses TRBV3-1 with TRBJ2-3, with D perhaps matching TRBD1 or TRBD2 (5 bases each). V was shortened by 1 base and J by 7 bases, with 21 bases between the two germline ends. CDR3 size: 17 residues. From germline, CDR1 is LGHDT and CDR2 YNNKEL (reference sequence). The CDR3 DNA follows: TGTGCCAGCAGCCAAGGTCGGGGCTTAGCAACCCCACATACGCAGTATTTT. This codes for CASSQGRGLATPHTQYF.

This clonotype was counted a few times. A much larger clone differs by one base, so this may be a read error. The V call is TRBV6-6, the J call TRBJ2-2, with TRBD2 as a possible D gene (5 bases). Germline CDR1 and CDR2: MNHNY and SVGAGI (reference sequence). The CDR3 consists of 16 residues. The V and J ends lost 5 bases and 3 bases respectively, with 16 bases between them. CDR3 nucleotide sequence: TGTGCCAGCAGTCGTTTCCGTTCGCGGGACACCGGGGAGCTGTTTTTT. This gives the protein CASSRFRSRDTGELFF.

This clonotype was seen at least ten times. This chain uses TRBV7-3 with TRBJ2-2, with D unresolved. Germline values: CDR1 SGHTA, CDR2 FQGTGA. This CDR3 has 12 residues. V dropped 4 bases and J dropped 2 bases, with 2 bases sitting between them. This chain's CDR3 is CASSYNTGELFF. CDR3 DNA sequence: TGTGCCAGCAGCTACAACACCGGGGAGCTGTTTTTT.